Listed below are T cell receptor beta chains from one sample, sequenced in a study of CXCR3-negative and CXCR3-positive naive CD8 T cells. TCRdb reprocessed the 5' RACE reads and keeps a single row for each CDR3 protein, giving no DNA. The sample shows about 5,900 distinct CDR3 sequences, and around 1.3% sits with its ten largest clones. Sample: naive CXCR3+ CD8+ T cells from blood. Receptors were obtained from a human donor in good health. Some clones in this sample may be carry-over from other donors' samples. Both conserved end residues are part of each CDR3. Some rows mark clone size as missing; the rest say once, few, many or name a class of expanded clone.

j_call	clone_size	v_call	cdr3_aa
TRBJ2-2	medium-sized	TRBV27	CASSGDRGRVIGELFF
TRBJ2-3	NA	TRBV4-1	CASSQRLGLAGTDTQYF
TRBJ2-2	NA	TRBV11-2	CASSGGTSIGGELFF
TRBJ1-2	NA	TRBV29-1	CSAEGATGEVNYGYTF
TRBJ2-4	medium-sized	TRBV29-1	CSAMTGGSKNIQYF
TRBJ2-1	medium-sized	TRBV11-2	CASSSPPGMTYNEQFF
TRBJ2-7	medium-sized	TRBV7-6	CASSLSLAGGDEQYF
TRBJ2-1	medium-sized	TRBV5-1	CASSASSSYNEQFF
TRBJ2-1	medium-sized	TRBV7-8	CASSLIYRENMDEQFF
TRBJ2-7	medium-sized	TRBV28	CASSPRQGGDYEQYF
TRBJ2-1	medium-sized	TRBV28	CASSLLGLAGEGANNEQFF
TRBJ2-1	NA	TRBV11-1	CASTLTTGVNEQFF
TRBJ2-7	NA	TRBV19	CASSPGVGGNYEQYF
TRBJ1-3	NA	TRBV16	CASSQSTVTLTDGNTIYF
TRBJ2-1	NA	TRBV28	CASTSGRAAYNEQFF
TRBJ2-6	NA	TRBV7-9	CASTPAEAGANVLTF
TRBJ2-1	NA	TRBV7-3	CASSLNAGSYNEQFF
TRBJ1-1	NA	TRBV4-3	CASSQDSPGQVRENTEAFF
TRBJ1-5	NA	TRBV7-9	CASTNYSNQPQHF
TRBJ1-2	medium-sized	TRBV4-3	CASSPGEGDYGYTF
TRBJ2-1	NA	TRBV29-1	CSAEGPKADEQFF
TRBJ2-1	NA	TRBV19	CASSLGAYNEQFF
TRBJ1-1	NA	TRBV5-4	CASSMEGRNTEAFF
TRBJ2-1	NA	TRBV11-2	CASSLARGDDNEQFF
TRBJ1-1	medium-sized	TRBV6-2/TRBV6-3	CASTQGLDTEAFF
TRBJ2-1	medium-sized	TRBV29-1	CSATGTSGYNEQFF
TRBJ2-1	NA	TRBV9	CASSVELAGAYNGQFF
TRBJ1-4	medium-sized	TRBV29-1	CSVEGWGQGGYNEKLFF
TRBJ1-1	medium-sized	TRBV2	CARTVSETGWEAFF
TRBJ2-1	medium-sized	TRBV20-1	CSAGGGSTYNEQFF
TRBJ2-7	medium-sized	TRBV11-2	CASRRGLAAYEQYF
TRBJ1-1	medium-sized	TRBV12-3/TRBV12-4	CASSSTGYTEAFF
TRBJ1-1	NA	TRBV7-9	CASSLFGIMNTEAFF
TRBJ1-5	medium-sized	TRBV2	CASSPSSGGNQPQHF
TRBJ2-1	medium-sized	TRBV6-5	CASSSPTGGRANEQFF
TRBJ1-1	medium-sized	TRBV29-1	CSVEGSGRDSEAFF
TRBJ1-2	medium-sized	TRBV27	CASRPSAHYGYTF
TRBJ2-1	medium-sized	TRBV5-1	CASSWPGTDSYNEQFF
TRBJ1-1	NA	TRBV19	CAGGSPFSNTEAFF
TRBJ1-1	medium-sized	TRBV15	CATSRGTGNTEAFF
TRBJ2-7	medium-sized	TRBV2	CASSYSGSSYEQYF
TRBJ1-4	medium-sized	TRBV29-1	CSVEDLNEKLFF
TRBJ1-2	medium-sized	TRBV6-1	CASSVSFSDLVYGYTF
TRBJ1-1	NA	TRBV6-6	CASSQNTNSGEAFF
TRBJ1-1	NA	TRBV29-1	CSVPAQGRNTEAFF
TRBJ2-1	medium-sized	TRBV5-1	CASSDSVNEQFF
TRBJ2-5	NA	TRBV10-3	CAISESIIQGEETQYF
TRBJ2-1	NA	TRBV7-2	CASSLRRGSADNEQFF
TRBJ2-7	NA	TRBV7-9	CASSARGADYEQYF
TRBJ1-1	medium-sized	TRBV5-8	CASSLSPGPEAFF
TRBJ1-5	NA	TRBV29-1	CSVGENQPQHF